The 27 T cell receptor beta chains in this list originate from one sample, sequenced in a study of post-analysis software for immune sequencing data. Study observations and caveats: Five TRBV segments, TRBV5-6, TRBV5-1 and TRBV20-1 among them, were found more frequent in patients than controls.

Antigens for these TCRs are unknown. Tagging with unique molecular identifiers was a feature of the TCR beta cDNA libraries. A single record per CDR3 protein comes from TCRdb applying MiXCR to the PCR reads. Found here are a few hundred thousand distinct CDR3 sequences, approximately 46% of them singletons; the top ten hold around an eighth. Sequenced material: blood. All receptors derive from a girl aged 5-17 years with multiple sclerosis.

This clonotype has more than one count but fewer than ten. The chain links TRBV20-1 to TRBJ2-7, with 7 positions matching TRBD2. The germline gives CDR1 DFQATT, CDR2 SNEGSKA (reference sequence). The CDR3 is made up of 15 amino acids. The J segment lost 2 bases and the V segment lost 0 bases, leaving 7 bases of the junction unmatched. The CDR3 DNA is TGCAGTGCTAGAGATCCGGGGAGGGCGGCCTACGAGCAGTACTTC. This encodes CSARDPGRAAYEQYF.

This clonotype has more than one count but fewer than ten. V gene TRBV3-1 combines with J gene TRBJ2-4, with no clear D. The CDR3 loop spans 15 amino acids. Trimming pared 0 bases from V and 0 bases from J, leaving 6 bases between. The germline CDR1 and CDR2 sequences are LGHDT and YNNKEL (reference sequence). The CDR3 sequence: CASSQESLAKNIQYF. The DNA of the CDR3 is TGTGCCAGCAGCCAAGAATCCTTAGCCAAAAACATTCAGTACTTC. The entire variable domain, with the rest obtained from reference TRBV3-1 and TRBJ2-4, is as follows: DTAVSQTPKYLVTQMGNDKSIKCEQNLGHDTMYWYKQDSKKFLKIMFSYNNKELIINETVPNRFSPKSPDKAHLNLHINSLELGDSAVYFCASSQESLAKNIQYFGAGTRLSVL.

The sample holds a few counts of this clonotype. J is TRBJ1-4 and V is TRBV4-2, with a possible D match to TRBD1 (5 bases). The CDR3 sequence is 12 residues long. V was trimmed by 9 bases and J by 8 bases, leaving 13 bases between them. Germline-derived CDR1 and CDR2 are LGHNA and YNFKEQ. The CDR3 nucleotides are TGTGCCAGTAGGTCAGGGACCGAAAAACTGTTTTTT. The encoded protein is CASRSGTEKLFF.

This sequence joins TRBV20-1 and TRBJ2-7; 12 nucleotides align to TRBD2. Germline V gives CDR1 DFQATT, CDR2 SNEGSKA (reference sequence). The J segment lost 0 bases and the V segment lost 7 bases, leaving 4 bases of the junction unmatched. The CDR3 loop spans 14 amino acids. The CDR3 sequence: CSVKTSGSSYEQYF. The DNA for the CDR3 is TGCAGTGTCAAGACTAGCGGGAGCTCCTACGAGCAGTACTTC.

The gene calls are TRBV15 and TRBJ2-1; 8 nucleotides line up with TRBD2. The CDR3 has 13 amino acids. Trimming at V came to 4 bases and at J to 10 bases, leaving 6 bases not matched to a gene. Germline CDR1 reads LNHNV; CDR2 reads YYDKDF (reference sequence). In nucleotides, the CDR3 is TGTGCCACCAGCAAGGGACTAGTCGGGGAGCAGTTCTTC. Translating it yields CATSKGLVGEQFF.

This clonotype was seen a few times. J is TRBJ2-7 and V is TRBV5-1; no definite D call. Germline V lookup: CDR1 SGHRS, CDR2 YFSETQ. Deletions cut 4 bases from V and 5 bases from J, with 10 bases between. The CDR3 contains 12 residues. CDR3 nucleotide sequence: TGCGCCAGCAGCGGGTTGACGAACGAGCAGTACTTC. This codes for CASSGLTNEQYF. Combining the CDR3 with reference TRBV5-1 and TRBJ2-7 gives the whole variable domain KAGVTQTPRYLIKTRGQQVTLSCSPISGHRSVSWYQQTPGQGLQFLFEYFSETQRNKGNFPGRFSGRQFSNSRSEMNVSTLELGDSALYLCASSGLTNEQYFGPGTRLTVT.

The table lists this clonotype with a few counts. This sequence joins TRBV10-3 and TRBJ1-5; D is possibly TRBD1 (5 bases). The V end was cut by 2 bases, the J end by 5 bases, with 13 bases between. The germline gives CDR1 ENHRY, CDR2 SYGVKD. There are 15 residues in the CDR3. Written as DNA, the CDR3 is TGTGCCATCAGTGAGGGTAAGGGGCTGGATCAGCCCCAGCATTTT. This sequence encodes CAISEGKGLDQPQHF.

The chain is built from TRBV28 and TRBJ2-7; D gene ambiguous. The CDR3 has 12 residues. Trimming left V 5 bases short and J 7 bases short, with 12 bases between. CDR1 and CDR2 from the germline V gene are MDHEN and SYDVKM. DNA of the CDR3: TGTGCCAGCAGTCCGAGATATAGGGAGCAGTACTTC. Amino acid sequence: CASSPRYREQYF. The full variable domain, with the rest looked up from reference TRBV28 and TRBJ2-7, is DVKVTQSSRYLVKRTGEKVFLECVQDMDHENMFWYRQDPGLGLRLIYFSYDVKMKEKGDIPEGYSVSREKKERFSLILESASTNQTSMYLCASSPRYREQYFGPGTRLTVT.

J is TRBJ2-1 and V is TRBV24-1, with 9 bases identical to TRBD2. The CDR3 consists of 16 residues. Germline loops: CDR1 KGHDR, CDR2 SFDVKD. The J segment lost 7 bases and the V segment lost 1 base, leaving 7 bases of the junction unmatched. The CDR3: CATSDLSSGSTNEQFF. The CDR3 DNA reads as TGTGCCACCAGTGATTTAAGTAGCGGGAGTACTAATGAGCAGTTCTTC.

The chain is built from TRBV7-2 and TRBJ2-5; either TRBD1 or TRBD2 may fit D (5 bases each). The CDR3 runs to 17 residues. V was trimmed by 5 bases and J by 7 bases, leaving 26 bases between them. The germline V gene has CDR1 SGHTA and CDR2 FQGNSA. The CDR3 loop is CASSGRGPTHQVGTQYF. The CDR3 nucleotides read TGTGCCAGCAGCGGAAGGGGACCGACACACCAGGTCGGGACCCAGTACTTC.

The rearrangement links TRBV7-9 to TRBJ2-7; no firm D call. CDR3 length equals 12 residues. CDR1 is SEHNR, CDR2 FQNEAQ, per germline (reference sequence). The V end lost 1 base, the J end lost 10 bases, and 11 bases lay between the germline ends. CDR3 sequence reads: CASSLEGPSQYF. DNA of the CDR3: TGTGCCAGCAGCTTAGAAGGCCCCTCCCAGTACTTC.

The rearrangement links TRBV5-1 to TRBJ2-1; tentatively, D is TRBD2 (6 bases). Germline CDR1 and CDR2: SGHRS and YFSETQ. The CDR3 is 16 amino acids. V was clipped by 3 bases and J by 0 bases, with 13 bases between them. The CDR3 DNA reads TGCGCCAGCAGCTCGGGACTTCTGAGCTCCTACAATGAGCAGTTCTTC. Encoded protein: CASSSGLLSSYNEQFF.

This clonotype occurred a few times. The CDR3 nucleotides read TGCAGCGGGATAGTCCTGGGGGGCTACACCTTC. This translates into CSGIVLGGYTF. V is TRBV29-1 and J is TRBJ1-2; D uncertain. Germline values: CDR1 SQVTM, CDR2 ANQGSEA. The CDR3 is 11 amino acids. Deletions cut 7 bases from V and 8 bases from J, with 14 bases between.

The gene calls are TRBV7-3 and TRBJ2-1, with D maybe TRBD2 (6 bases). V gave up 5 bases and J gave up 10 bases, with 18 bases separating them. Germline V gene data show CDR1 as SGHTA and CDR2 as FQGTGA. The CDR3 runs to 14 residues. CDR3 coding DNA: TGTGCCAGCAGCCAATTACTAACAGCGGGCGAGCAGTTCTTC. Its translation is CASSQLLTAGEQFF.

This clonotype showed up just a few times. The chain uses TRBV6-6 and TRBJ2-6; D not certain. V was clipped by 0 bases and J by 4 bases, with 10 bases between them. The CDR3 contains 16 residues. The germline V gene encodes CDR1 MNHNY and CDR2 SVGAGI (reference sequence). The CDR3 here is CASSYSRLAGANVLTF. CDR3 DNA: TGTGCCAGCAGTTACTCGAGATTAGCCGGGGCCAACGTCCTGACTTTC.

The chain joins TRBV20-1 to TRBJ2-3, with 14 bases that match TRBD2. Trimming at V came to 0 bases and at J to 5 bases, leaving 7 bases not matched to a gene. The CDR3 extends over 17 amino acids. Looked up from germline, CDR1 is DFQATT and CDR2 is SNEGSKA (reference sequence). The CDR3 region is CSARDSGTSGSGDTQYF. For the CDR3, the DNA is TGCAGTGCTAGAGACTCCGGGACTAGCGGGAGTGGAGATACGCAGTATTTT.

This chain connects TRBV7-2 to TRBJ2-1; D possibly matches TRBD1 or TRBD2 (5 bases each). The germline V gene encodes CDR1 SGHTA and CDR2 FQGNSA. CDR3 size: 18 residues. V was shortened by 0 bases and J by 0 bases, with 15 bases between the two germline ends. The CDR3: CASSLAGTRISSYNEQFF. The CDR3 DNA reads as TGTGCCAGCAGCTTAGCGGGGACGCGGATAAGCTCCTACAATGAGCAGTTCTTC.

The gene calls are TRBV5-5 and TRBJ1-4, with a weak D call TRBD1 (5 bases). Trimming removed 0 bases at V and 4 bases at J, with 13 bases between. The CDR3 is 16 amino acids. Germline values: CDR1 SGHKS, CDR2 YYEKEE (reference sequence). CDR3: CASSLGLTEINEKLFF. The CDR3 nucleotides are TGTGCCAGCAGCTTGGGGCTGACAGAGATTAATGAAAAACTGTTTTTT.

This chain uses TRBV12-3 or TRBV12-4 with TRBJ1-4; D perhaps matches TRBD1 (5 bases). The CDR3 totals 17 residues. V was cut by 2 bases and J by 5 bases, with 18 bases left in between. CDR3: CASSLFPWGVANEKLFF. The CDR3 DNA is TGTGCCAGCAGTTTATTCCCCTGGGGGGTCGCGAATGAAAAACTGTTTTTT.

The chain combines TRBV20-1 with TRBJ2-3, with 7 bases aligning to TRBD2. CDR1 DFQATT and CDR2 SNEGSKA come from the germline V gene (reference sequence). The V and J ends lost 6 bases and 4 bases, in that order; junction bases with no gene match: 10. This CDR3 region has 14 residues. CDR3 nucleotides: TGCAGTGCAAGGAAGGGGACTACTGCAGATACGCAGTATTTT. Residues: CSARKGTTADTQYF.

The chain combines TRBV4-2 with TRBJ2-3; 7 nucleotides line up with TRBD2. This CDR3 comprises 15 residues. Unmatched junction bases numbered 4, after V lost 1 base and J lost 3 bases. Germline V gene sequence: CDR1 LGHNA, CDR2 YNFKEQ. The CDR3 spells CASSQGTRRTDTQYF. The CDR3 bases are TGTGCCAGCAGCCAAGGGACTAGGAGAACAGATACGCAGTATTTT.

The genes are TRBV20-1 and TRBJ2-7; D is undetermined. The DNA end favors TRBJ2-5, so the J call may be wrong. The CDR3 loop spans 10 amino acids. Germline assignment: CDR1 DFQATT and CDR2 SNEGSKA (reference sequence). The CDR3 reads CSARSWTQYF. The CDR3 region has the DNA TGCAGTGCTCGCAGTTGGACCCAGTACTTC.

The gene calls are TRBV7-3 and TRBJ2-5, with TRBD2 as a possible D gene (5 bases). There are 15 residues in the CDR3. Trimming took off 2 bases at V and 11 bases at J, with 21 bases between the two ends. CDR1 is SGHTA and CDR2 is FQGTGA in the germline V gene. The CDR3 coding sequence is TGTGCCAGCAGCTTAGCCGGTCGGCTAGCTAACGGGCAGTACTTC. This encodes CASSLAGRLANGQYF.

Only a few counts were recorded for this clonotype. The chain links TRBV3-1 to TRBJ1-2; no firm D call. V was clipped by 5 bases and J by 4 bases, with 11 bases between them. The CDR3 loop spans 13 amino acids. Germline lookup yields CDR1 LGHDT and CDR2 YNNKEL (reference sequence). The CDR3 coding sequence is TGTGCCAGCAGCGCGCGACGGATCTATGGCTACACCTTC. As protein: CASSARRIYGYTF.

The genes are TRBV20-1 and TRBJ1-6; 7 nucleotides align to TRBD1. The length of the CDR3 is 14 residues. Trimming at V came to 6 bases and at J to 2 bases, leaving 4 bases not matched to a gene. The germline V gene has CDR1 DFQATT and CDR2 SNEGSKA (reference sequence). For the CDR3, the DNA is TGCAGTGCACATCAGGGGGCCTATAATTCACCCCTCCACTTT. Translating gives CSAHQGAYNSPLHF.

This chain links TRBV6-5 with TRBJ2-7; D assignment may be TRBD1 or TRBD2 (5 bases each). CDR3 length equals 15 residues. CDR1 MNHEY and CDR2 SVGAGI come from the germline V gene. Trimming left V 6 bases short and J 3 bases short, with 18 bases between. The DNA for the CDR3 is TGTGCCAGCAGACTCACGTGGGACGGTTACTACGAGCAGTACTTC. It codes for CASRLTWDGYYEQYF.

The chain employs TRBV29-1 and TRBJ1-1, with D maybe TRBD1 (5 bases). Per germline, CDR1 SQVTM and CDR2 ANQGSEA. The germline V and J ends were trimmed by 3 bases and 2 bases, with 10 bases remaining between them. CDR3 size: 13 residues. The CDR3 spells CSVDSGPNTEAFF. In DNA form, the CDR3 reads TGCAGCGTTGACTCGGGACCAAACACTGAAGCTTTCTTT.